This T cell receptor beta chain was captured in a study of CD8 T cells in ankylosing spondylitis (dated 2017 in TCRdb). General notes on the study: To find TCR variants linked to disease, the study profiled T cell receptor beta repertoires in ankylosing spondylitis patients and healthy donors. The whole study cohort included 108 healthy donors and around 25 ankylosing spondylitis patients. Samples of peripheral blood were taken, and for ankylosing spondylitis patients, synovial fluid was collected as well.

Here V drops 4 bases and J drops 7 bases, and the junction holds 8 bases not matched to any gene. There are 16 amino acids in the CDR3, from cysteine to phenylalanine inclusive. The retained sequence is limited to the CDR3, 48 bases, with the frame set at the first base. CDR1 and CDR2 are drawn from the germline V gene: SNHLY, FYNNEI. The sample was run on an Illumina HiSeq 2500. Quantitative 5'-RACE with molecular barcodes was the method used to prepare the TCR beta libraries. In the source study's methods: To identify disease-linked TCR variants, a new computational method was used, one built on a probabilistic model of VDJ rearrangement. TCRdb trimmed the raw reads at Q25, called clones with MiXCR and kept productive beta chains. All rows with the same CDR3 protein become a single entry with the most common DNA and genes. TCRdb, not the original authors, processed these V and J calls. Recorded for this sample are 470,000 or so distinct CDR3 sequences; roughly 26% of them occurred a single time. Of the sample, about 0.9% falls within the top ten clones.

The research as a whole found: According to the report, matched synovial fluid samples from ankylosing spondylitis patients were significantly enriched for the disease-linked clones. Blood from ankylosing spondylitis patients appeared to be characterized by a TCR beta motif made up of eight highly homologous amino acid variants. Some of the motif variants had been reported before in the synovial fluid and blood of reactive arthritis patients, a finding that suggests common disease-initiation mechanisms. In peripheral blood, the disease-linked clones were found at relatively low frequencies and had a CD8+ phenotype.

On this clonotype: The target of this receptor is not known. Base-call qualities are not available, and no considerably larger clone is one nucleotide away.

Here the chain combines TRBV2 and TRBJ2-1, and TRBD2 aligns with 12 junction nucleotides. This receptor was identified in a male donor with ankylosing spondylitis. Sequenced input: blood, either unsorted or a sorted T cell fraction (not recorded which). The CDR3 protein: CASSAGLAGPGNEQFF. The DNA sequence is as follows: TGTGCCAGCAGTGCGGGACTAGCGGGCCCAGGGAATGAGCAGTTCTTC.